Below, 17 T cell receptor beta chains from the same sample are listed, as sequenced in a study of blood T cell repertoires in COVID-19. The method was immunoSEQ multiplex PCR; TCRdb's version includes in-frame clones alone and lacks a portion of them. Among 50,000 or so clones, roughly four fifths were seen once, and the ten largest hold around 7%. The sequencing input was peripheral blood. The receptors were sampled from a man aged 35 to 55 with acute or convalescent COVID-19.

The chain carries TRBV15 and TRBJ2-1; 12 bases align to TRBD1. Trimming removed 5 bases from V and 7 bases from J; junction bases left unmatched: 9. The CDR3 has 16 residues. In germline, CDR1 is LNHNV, CDR2 YYDKDF (reference sequence). CDR3 region: CATSPLGQGARNEQFF. The CDR3 nucleotides read TGTGCCACCAGCCCCTTGGGACAGGGGGCGCGAAATGAGCAGTTCTTC.

This rearrangement joins TRBV7-2 to TRBJ2-7; D gene unclear. CDR3 size: 13 residues. Germline V gene data show CDR1 as SGHTA and CDR2 as FQGNSA. Trimming stripped 4 bases from V and 3 bases from J, with 10 bases between. CDR3 protein: CASSSGLHYEQYF. The CDR3 nucleotides read TGTGCCAGCAGCTCGGGTCTTCACTACGAGCAGTACTTC.

The chain has TRBV28 and TRBJ2-7; D not resolved. The V and J ends lost 2 bases and 4 bases respectively, with 6 bases between them. Germline values: CDR1 MDHEN, CDR2 SYDVKM. The CDR3 totals 12 residues. Written as DNA, the CDR3 is TGTGCCAGCAGTTTAGCCGGGTACGAGCAGTACTTC. Amino acid sequence: CASSLAGYEQYF.

This clone was recorded a few times. The same CDR3 arises from other DNA sequences in this sample as well. V is TRBV7-2 and J is TRBJ1-1; D uncertain. Looked up from germline, CDR1 is SGHTA and CDR2 is FQGNSA. V dropped 1 base and J dropped 1 base, with 4 bases sitting between them. The CDR3 runs to 13 residues. CDR3 loop: CASSLDRNTEAFF. CDR3 coding DNA: TGTGCCAGCAGCTTAGACAGGAACACTGAAGCTTTCTTT.

This chain connects TRBV30 to TRBJ1-2, with a weak D call TRBD1 (5 bases). The V end was cut by 0 bases, the J end by 8 bases, with 13 bases between. This CDR3 is built from 13 residues. Germline V gene sequence: CDR1 GTSNPN, CDR2 SVGIG (reference sequence). DNA for the CDR3: TGTGCCTGGAGTGTACTGACAGAAGAAGGCTACACCTTC. It is translated as CAWSVLTEEGYTF.

The rearrangement joins TRBV5-8 to TRBJ1-4, with 7 bases identical to TRBD1. The CDR3 runs 15 residues. Germline CDR1 SGHTS, CDR2 YDEGEE. After removal of 4 bases from V and 5 bases from J, the junction contained 8 bases not matched to a gene. The CDR3 is CASSLSGTENEKLFF. The CDR3 DNA sequence: TGTGCCAGCAGCCTGTCCGGGACAGAGAATGAAAAACTGTTTTTT.

CDR3 sequence reads: CASSYGIGNTIYF. The CDR3, as DNA: TGCGCCAGCAGCTACGGGATTGGAAACACCATATATTTT. The V call is TRBV4-1, the J call TRBJ1-3; unclear D gene. Germline-derived CDR1 and CDR2 are MGHRA and YSYEKL. Trimming stripped 5 bases from V and 3 bases from J, with 8 bases between. This CDR3 contains 13 residues.

The chain links TRBV28 to TRBJ1-5; no firm D call. Germline values: CDR1 MDHEN, CDR2 SYDVKM. Deletions cut 8 bases from V and 0 bases from J, with 5 bases between. There are 12 residues in the CDR3. The CDR3: CASRDSNQPQHF. CDR3 in DNA: TGTGCCAGCCGGGATAGCAATCAGCCCCAGCATTTT. Complete variable domain (other parts from reference TRBV28 and TRBJ1-5): DVKVTQSSRYLVKRTGEKVFLECVQDMDHENMFWYRQDPGLGLRLIYFSYDVKMKEKGDIPEGYSVSREKKERFSLILESASTNQTSMYLCASRDSNQPQHFGDGTRLSIL.

This chain links TRBV9 with TRBJ2-3; 7 bases fit TRBD1. Germline V gene lookup returns CDR1 SGDLS and CDR2 YYNGEE. CDR3 length: 15 amino acids. The ends lost 2 bases at V and 7 bases at J; junction bases unmatched: 10. CDR3 nucleotide sequence: TGTGCCAGCAGCGTCACAGGGGAGAGAGGGAATACGCAGTATTTT. Translated, it gives CASSVTGERGNTQYF.

This clone was counted once. This rearrangement joins TRBV4-1 to TRBJ1-4, with a tentative D call TRBD1 (6 bases). With 1 base removed from V and 8 bases from J, the gap between germline ends came to 17 bases. This CDR3 spans 16 amino acids. Per germline, CDR1 MGHRA and CDR2 YSYEKL. The chain's CDR3 is CASSQVPRGRDEKLFF. Written as DNA, the CDR3 is TGCGCCAGCAGCCAAGTACCCAGGGGCCGAGACGAAAAACTGTTTTTT.

The CDR3 spells CATSDPGGSSPYEQYF. In DNA form, the CDR3 reads TGTGCCACCAGTGATCCTGGCGGGAGTAGCCCCTACGAGCAGTACTTC. The chain carries TRBV24-1 and TRBJ2-7; 7 bases map to TRBD2. V lost 3 bases, J lost 2 bases, and 9 bases stayed unmatched. The CDR3 runs 16 residues. Germline assignment: CDR1 KGHDR and CDR2 SFDVKD.

The V and J genes are TRBV7-2 and TRBJ2-2; TRBD1 is a possible D gene (5 bases). The CDR3 is 17 residues long. Trimming shortened V by 3 bases and J by 1 base, and 15 bases separated the two germline ends. Germline loops: CDR1 SGHTA, CDR2 FQGNSA. The CDR3 nucleotides are TGTGCCAGCAGCTTTCCTGAATCAGGGCGGAACACCGGGGAGCTGTTTTTT. Translating it yields CASSFPESGRNTGELFF.

The rearrangement joins TRBV30 to TRBJ1-5, with TRBD1 matching 9 bases. V lost 3 bases and J lost 6; bases outside the gene matches: 6. The CDR3 consists of 14 residues. The V gene's germline CDR1 is GTSNPN and CDR2 SVGIG (reference sequence). The CDR3 region is CAWRGQGPSQPQHF. The CDR3, as DNA: TGTGCCTGGAGGGGACAGGGTCCAAGTCAGCCCCAGCATTTT.

V gene TRBV30 combines with J gene TRBJ1-5; D possibly corresponds to TRBD1 (6 bases). The V gene's germline CDR1 is GTSNPN and CDR2 SVGIG (reference sequence). CDR3 length: 15 residues. V was shortened by 2 bases and J by 2 bases, with 13 bases between the two germline ends. The DNA of the CDR3 is TGTGCCTGGAGTCCACAGGGCCGGGGCAATCAGCCCCAGCATTTT. Translated, it gives CAWSPQGRGNQPQHF.

The chain has TRBV2 and TRBJ1-5, with D tentatively TRBD1 (5 bases). Trimming took off 8 bases at V and 1 base at J, with 15 bases between the two ends. The CDR3 consists of 15 residues. CDR1 is SNHLY and CDR2 is FYNNEI in the germline V gene. CDR3 nucleotides: TGTGCCAGCGGTAAAGGGGCGGGGAGCAATCAGCCCCAGCATTTT. As protein: CASGKGAGSNQPQHF. Looking up the rest from reference TRBV2 and TRBJ1-5 gives the full variable domain: EPEVTQTPSHQVTQMGQEVILRCVPISNHLYFYWYRQILGQKVEFLVSFYNNEISEKSEIFDDQFSVERPDGSNFTLKIRSTKLEDSAMYFCASGKGAGSNQPQHFGDGTRLSIL.

The DNA of the CDR3 is TGTGCCAGCAGCAAAGGGCTACTAGCGGGGGATTACAATGAGCAGTTCTTC. It encodes CASSKGLLAGDYNEQFF. This chain joins TRBV2 and TRBJ2-1; 11 bases align to TRBD2. The CDR3 sequence is 17 residues long. J gave up 4 bases and V 6 bases, and 11 bases lay outside the gene matches. Germline V gives CDR1 SNHLY, CDR2 FYNNEI.

The CDR3 DNA reads as TGTGCCAGCAGCTCCCCCGGGACAGGGTATAACTATGGCTACACCTTC. It yields the protein CASSSPGTGYNYGYTF. The chain links TRBV5-6 to TRBJ1-2; 9 nucleotides match TRBD1. Germline V gene sequence: CDR1 SGHDT, CDR2 YYEEEE. J was trimmed by 1 base and V by 3 bases; bases with no gene match: 7. This CDR3 is 16 amino acids long. The full variable domain, completed using reference TRBV5-6 and TRBJ1-2, is DAGVTQSPTHLIKTRGQQVTLRCSPKSGHDTVSWYQQALGQGPQFIFQYYEEEERQRGNFPDRFSGHQFPNYSSELNVNALLLGDSALYLCASSSPGTGYNYGYTFGSGTRLTVV.